This TCR beta chain is drawn from a study of shared clonotypes between healthy human individuals. Looking at the study overall: Each donor had three CD4 naive, three CD4 memory, two CD8 naive and one CD8 memory plate. Study-level points and caveats: Since donors were few, the genetic and exposure-history diversity represented was limited. About 5% was the fraction of naive CD4 clonotypes found shared across a few donors.

Details on this clone: Its target is unknown.

This was a deep-level run. Sequencing used immunoSEQ multiplex PCR; TCRdb keeps in-frame clones, though not all of them. This sample has some 1 million clones, with about 75% found just once. This receptor was obtained from a man aged 18 to 29 in good health. The sequenced sample consisted of memory CD4+ T cells sorted from blood. The subset: CD45RA-negative fraction.

This CDR3 reads CASERVGGLNTEAFF. For the CDR3, the DNA is TGTGCCAGTGAGAGAGTCGGGGGACTGAACACTGAAGCTTTCTTT. This chain uses TRBV28 with TRBJ1-1; D may be TRBD1 (5 bases). The germline V gene has CDR1 MDHEN and CDR2 SYDVKM. The CDR3 extends over 15 amino acids. V lost 9 bases, J lost 0 bases, and 17 bases lay in between.